The 30 T cell receptor beta chains presented below share a single source sample, sequenced in a study of blood T cells in healthy people across ages. A J-beta primer mix and a sample-barcoded 5' primer were used in a second PCR of about 7 to 12 cycles. TCRdb re-called the 5' RACE reads with MiXCR, one entry per CDR3 protein. The sample yields fewer than 1.5 million distinct CDR3 sequences, around 42% seen once. Input material: blood. The receptor set was obtained from a young woman in good health.

The chain joins TRBV20-1 to TRBJ1-1; 7 bases line up with TRBD1. CDR3 length: 13 amino acids. After removal of 4 bases from V and 1 base from J, the junction contained 3 bases not matched to a gene. The germline CDR1 and CDR2 sequences are DFQATT and SNEGSKA (reference sequence). In nucleotides, the CDR3 is TGCAGTGCTACGGGACAGCCGAACACTGAAGCTTTCTTT. It translates to CSATGQPNTEAFF.

This clonotype was observed a single time. V and J are TRBV4-3 and TRBJ2-6, with D perhaps TRBD2 (5 bases). The length of the CDR3 is 16 residues. The ends were cut back, 4 bases at V and 4 bases at J, with 14 bases in the middle. Germline CDR1 and CDR2: LGHNA and YSLEER. The CDR3 bases are TGCGCCAGCAGCCCCTTAGCGCCGGGGGGGGCCAACGTCCTGACTTTC. Translating gives CASSPLAPGGANVLTF.

The V call is TRBV20-1, the J call TRBJ1-6, with D possibly matching TRBD1 (6 bases). V lost 1 base to trimming and J lost 4 bases, with 17 bases between them. Germline CDR1 and CDR2: DFQATT and SNEGSKA (reference sequence). The CDR3 sequence is 17 residues long. DNA of the CDR3: TGCAGTGCTAGAGGGCGGACAGCCAACTTATATAATTCACCCCTCCACTTT. It codes for CSARGRTANLYNSPLHF.

For this clonotype: The junction does not match germline at one end; this may be a read error. This chain connects TRBV7-7 to TRBJ2-5; D possibly uses TRBD1 or TRBD2 (5 bases each). The CDR3 extends over 15 amino acids. CDR1 is SSHAT, CDR2 FNYEAQ, per germline (reference sequence). CDR3 bases: TGTGCTAGCAGCCTAATTAATGGGGGTCAAGAGACCCAGTACTTC. It yields the protein CASSLINGGQETQYF.

The chain recombines TRBV20-1 with TRBJ2-5; TRBD2 agrees at 10 bases. The J call may be incorrect, as the DNA end agrees better with TRBJ2-7. Germline CDR1 is DFQATT and CDR2 is SNEGSKA (reference sequence). The CDR3 has 13 residues. DNA of the CDR3: TGCAGTGCTAGGACTAGCGGGCTTTACGAGCAGTACTTC. It is translated as CSARTSGLYEQYF.

Only a few counts were recorded for this clonotype. The CDR3 DNA is TGTGCCAGCAGCTCAGAGACAGGGGCCCCCGGAACTGAAGCTTTCTTT. Amino acids: CASSSETGAPGTEAFF. The V call is TRBV7-2, the J call TRBJ1-1; 8 positions match TRBD1. Germline V lookup: CDR1 SGHTA, CDR2 FQGNSA. This CDR3 has 16 residues. Trimming removed 4 bases from V and 5 bases from J; junction bases left unmatched: 12.

This rearrangement joins TRBV3-1 to TRBJ2-1; TRBD2 aligns across 8 bases. Germline values: CDR1 LGHDT, CDR2 YNNKEL (reference sequence). V trimming: 5 bases; J trimming: 0 bases; junction bases outside the gene matches: 12. The CDR3 length is 18 residues. Here the CDR3 DNA reads TGTGCCAGCAGCATGACTAGCGCCAGCCAAAGCTCCTACAATGAGCAGTTCTTC. Protein sequence: CASSMTSASQSSYNEQFF.

This clonotype was observed a handful of times. This chain connects TRBV2 to TRBJ2-1; possibly TRBD2 for D (6 bases). V was clipped by 11 bases and J by 2 bases, with 13 bases between them. This CDR3 spans 13 amino acids. The V gene's germline CDR1 is SNHLY and CDR2 FYNNEI. In nucleotides, the CDR3 is TGTGCCCTCGGGGGACTTCCCTACAATGAGCAGTTCTTC. It encodes CALGGLPYNEQFF.

This clonotype was observed at least ten times. The rearrangement links TRBV2 to TRBJ2-3; the D is unclear. Germline assignment: CDR1 SNHLY and CDR2 FYNNEI. V was cut by 7 bases and J by 0 bases, with 8 bases left in between. CDR3 length: 13 amino acids. CDR3 sequence (DNA): TGTGCCAGCACCCGGGCTAGCACAGATACGCAGTATTTT. Translated: CASTRASTDTQYF.

This clonotype has a handful of counts. J is TRBJ2-3 and V is TRBV7-9; 10 positions agree with TRBD2. With V trimmed by 8 bases and J by 5 bases, 16 bases remained unmatched. Germline CDR1 reads SEHNR; CDR2 reads FQNEAQ (reference sequence). CDR3 length: 17 amino acids. CDR3 in DNA: TGTGCCAGCGGGCCGAGCGGGAGGGCCTTAATGGAAGATACGCAGTATTTT. Its translation is CASGPSGRALMEDTQYF.

The chain joins TRBV20-1 to TRBJ1-5, with D uncertain. Trimming took off 5 bases at V and 7 bases at J, with 21 bases between the two ends. CDR1 DFQATT and CDR2 SNEGSKA come from the germline V gene (reference sequence). This CDR3 is 15 amino acids long. As DNA, the CDR3 is TGCAGTGCTGAAACTACAGTGGGTGGAGGCCAGCCCCAGCATTTT. Translated: CSAETTVGGGQPQHF.

The rearrangement links TRBV2 to TRBJ1-2; no definite D call. The CDR3 has 14 residues. Germline CDR1 reads SNHLY; CDR2 reads FYNNEI. Trimming removed 3 bases from V and 8 bases from J, with 16 bases in between. DNA of the CDR3: TGTGCCAGCAGTGAGGGTTCGACCAAGTGGGGCTACACCTTC. Translated: CASSEGSTKWGYTF.

The rearrangement joins TRBV7-2 to TRBJ2-1; 8 positions match TRBD2. From germline, CDR1 is SGHTA and CDR2 FQGNSA. Trimming took 1 base from V and 5 from J; bases not matched to a gene: 4. The CDR3 runs to 15 residues. The CDR3 DNA is TGTGCCAGCAGCTTAGTCCTAGCGGGCCACAATGAGCAGTTCTTC. This gives the protein CASSLVLAGHNEQFF.

This rearrangement joins TRBV6-1 to TRBJ1-5; D remains ambiguous. Germline CDR1 reads MNHNS; CDR2 reads SASEGT. There are 15 residues in the CDR3. V was clipped by 7 bases and J by 3 bases, with 16 bases between them. The CDR3 DNA reads TGTGCCAGCACCCCCCCGGGGATCCCCAATCAGCCCCAGCATTTT. It specifies CASTPPGIPNQPQHF.

The J gene is TRBJ2-5, the V gene TRBV28; 12 nucleotides match TRBD2. In germline, CDR1 is MDHEN, CDR2 SYDVKM. This CDR3 is 19 amino acids long. After removal of 6 bases from V and 11 bases from J, the junction contained 25 bases not matched to a gene. The CDR3 loop reads CASRTGVVASGGAALEQYF. Here the CDR3 DNA reads TGTGCCAGCAGGACAGGGGTGGTGGCTAGCGGGGGGGCCGCTCTGGAGCAGTACTTC.

This clonotype was counted ten times or more. At one end, the junction sequence differs from germline, possibly due to a read error. This chain links TRBV7-9 with TRBJ2-7; D is ambiguous. The CDR3 extends over 13 amino acids. Germline V lookup: CDR1 SEHNR, CDR2 FQNEAQ (reference sequence). CDR3 region: CASSLVSPYEQYF. CDR3 bases: TGCGCCAGCAGCTTGGTATCCCCCTACGAGCAGTACTTC. The full variable domain, its missing parts supplied by reference TRBV7-9 and TRBJ2-7, is DTGVSQNPRHKITKRGQNVTFRCDPISEHNRLYWYRQTLGQGPEFLTYFQNEAQLEKSRLLSDRFSAERPKGSFSTLEIQRTEQGDSAMYLCASSLVSPYEQYFGPGTRLTVT.

Concerning this clonotype: Its ends do not fully match the called genes, so a read error is possible. The CDR3 is CASSRDLRYEQYF. DNA of the CDR3: TGCGCCAGCAGTAGGGACTTACGCTACGAGCAGTACTTC. This chain joins TRBV2 and TRBJ2-7; weak D call: TRBD2 (6 bases). Germline CDR1 reads SNHLY; CDR2 reads FYNNEI. The CDR3 runs to 13 residues.

J is TRBJ2-5 and V is TRBV7-9, with D unresolved. Deletions cut 1 base from V and 5 bases from J, with 11 bases between. CDR1 and CDR2 (germline): SEHNR, FQNEAQ (reference sequence). The CDR3 extends over 14 amino acids. CDR3 nucleotide sequence: TGTGCCAGCAGCTTAGGGCAGCCTATGGAGACCCAGTACTTC. Its protein product is CASSLGQPMETQYF.

This clonotype came up many times. J is TRBJ1-6 and V is TRBV28; no clear D. CDR1 is MDHEN and CDR2 is SYDVKM in the germline V gene. The CDR3 is made up of 16 amino acids. V was pared by 5 bases and J by 5 bases, with 16 bases between. CDR3 coding DNA: TGTGCCAGCAGTCCCGTTAGGTCGCAGAATAATTCACCCCTCCACTTT. Its translation: CASSPVRSQNNSPLHF.

The J gene is TRBJ2-1, the V gene TRBV7-3; a weak D match, TRBD1 (7 bases). The V end was cut by 1 base, the J end by 8 bases, with 21 bases between. CDR1 and CDR2 from the germline V gene are SGHTA and FQGTGA. CDR3 length equals 17 residues. CDR3 in amino acids: CASSLSGRGASGDEQFF. The CDR3 nucleotides are TGTGCCAGCAGCTTAAGTGGCAGGGGGGCTAGTGGCGATGAGCAGTTCTTC.

The V call is TRBV6-1, the J call TRBJ1-2, with D perhaps matching TRBD1 (5 bases). The V gene lost 2 bases and the J gene lost 6 bases, with 19 bases spanning the gap. Germline values: CDR1 MNHNS, CDR2 SASEGT. This CDR3 is 16 amino acids long. In nucleotides, the CDR3 is TGTGCCAGCAGTGAAACCCCCGGGACGGTCCCCCATGGCTACACCTTC. Translating it yields CASSETPGTVPHGYTF.

This clonotype appeared a few times. V gene TRBV2 combines with J gene TRBJ2-6, with TRBD2 identical over 7 bases. Per germline, CDR1 SNHLY and CDR2 FYNNEI. The J segment lost 4 bases and the V segment lost 8 bases, leaving 11 bases of the junction unmatched. The CDR3 has 16 residues. CDR3: CASGVSGAGGANVLTF. CDR3 DNA sequence: TGTGCCAGCGGGGTCAGCGGGGCAGGAGGGGCCAACGTCCTGACTTTC.

This clonotype was recorded once. The chain uses TRBV3-1 and TRBJ2-3; D unclear. CDR1 and CDR2 (germline): LGHDT, YNNKEL (reference sequence). CDR3 length equals 14 residues. V lost 4 bases to trimming and J lost 4 bases, with 12 bases between them. This CDR3 reads CASSRDTNADTQYF. The CDR3 coding sequence is TGTGCCAGCAGCCGGGATACAAATGCAGATACGCAGTATTTT.

This clonotype has a handful of counts. The chain combines TRBV27 with TRBJ2-5, with D perhaps TRBD2 (6 bases). The V end lost 6 bases, the J end lost 3 bases, and 17 bases lay between the germline ends. Germline CDR1 MNHEY, CDR2 SMNVEV (reference sequence). The CDR3 runs 15 residues. The CDR3 DNA sequence: TGTGCCAGCAGCCCGGACTACACCCGGAAAGAGACCCAGTACTTC. This sequence encodes CASSPDYTRKETQYF.

This clonotype appeared many times. The germline gene is not matched at one end of the junction; a read error may be the cause. The chain couples TRBV7-2 to TRBJ2-1; D gene unclear. The CDR3 contains 13 residues. Germline CDR1 SGHTA, CDR2 FQGNSA. The CDR3 here is CASSLGPNNEQFF. In DNA form, the CDR3 reads TGTGCCAGCAGTTTAGGACCCAACAATGAGCAGTTCTTC. Supplemented by reference TRBV7-2 and TRBJ2-1, the full variable domain reads GAGVSQSPSNKVTEKGKDVELRCDPISGHTALYWYRQSLGQGLEFLIYFQGNSAPDKSGLPSDRFSAERTGGSVSTLTIQRTQQEDSAVYLCASSLGPNNEQFFGPGTRLTVL.

This clonotype came up many times. The rearrangement joins TRBV10-3 to TRBJ2-3; possibly TRBD1 for D (5 bases). This CDR3 spans 13 amino acids. CDR1 is ENHRY, CDR2 SYGVKD, per germline. V was pared by 9 bases and J by 4 bases, with 14 bases between. CDR3 in DNA: TGTGCCATTAATGGTGGGGCCCCAGATACGCAGTATTTT. It is translated as CAINGGAPDTQYF.

The chain has TRBV7-9 and TRBJ2-3; 7 positions match TRBD2. V lost 5 bases, J lost 4 bases, and 12 bases stayed unmatched. This CDR3 is built from 16 residues. From germline, CDR1 is SEHNR and CDR2 FQNEAQ (reference sequence). CDR3 sequence reads: CASSLRGAGSPDTQYF. CDR3 coding DNA: TGTGCCAGCAGCCTGCGAGGAGCGGGGAGTCCAGATACGCAGTATTTT.

There are many counts of this clonotype. The chain employs TRBV15 and TRBJ2-1; 7 bases fit TRBD2. The germline gives CDR1 LNHNV, CDR2 YYDKDF (reference sequence). This CDR3 has 14 amino acids. V shed 3 bases, J shed 3 bases, and the junction held 2 bases outside the gene matches. DNA for the CDR3: TGTGCCACCAGCAGCCGGGACTACTACAATGAGCAGTTCTTC. Translated, it gives CATSSRDYYNEQFF.

V gene TRBV30 combines with J gene TRBJ2-7, with TRBD2 matching over 8 bases. The better agreement between TRBJ2-5 and the DNA end casts doubt on the J call. CDR1 and CDR2 (germline): GTSNPN, SVGIG (reference sequence). The CDR3 totals 11 residues. Here the CDR3 reads CAWGSGGTQYF. In nucleotides, the CDR3 is TGTGCCTGGGGAAGCGGGGGGACCCAGTACTTC.

The genes are TRBV7-9 and TRBJ1-2; D is unresolved. Trimming shortened V by 5 bases and J by 9 bases, and 16 bases separated the two germline ends. CDR3 length: 13 residues. CDR1 and CDR2 (germline): SEHNR, FQNEAQ (reference sequence). CDR3 protein: CASSLRTAQSYTF. As DNA, the CDR3 is TGTGCCAGCAGCCTCCGGACGGCCCAGAGCTACACCTTC.